This T cell receptor (beta chain) was sequenced during a study of T cell changes during pregnancy in multiple sclerosis. The count of this clone is one. Other nucleotide sequences from this sample produce the same CDR3. Libraries were prepared by immunoSEQ multiplex PCR; TCRdb keeps only in-frame clonotypes and omits some of them. The table shows approximately 50,000 clones, with approximately 94% occurring only once. This clonotype was sampled from a female donor with multiple sclerosis, enrolled in a pregnancy study. The source was CD4+ T cells from peripheral blood mononuclear cells, collected in the third trimester of pregnancy.

The CDR3, as DNA: TGTGCCAGCAGTTACAGGGGATCCTACGAGCAGTACTTC. Protein product: CASSYRGSYEQYF. The gene calls are TRBV6-6 and TRBJ2-7, with D possibly matching TRBD1 (5 bases). Germline V CDR1 and CDR2: MNHNY, SVGAGI (reference sequence). The CDR3 consists of 13 residues. The germline V and J ends were trimmed by 2 bases and 1 base, with 6 bases remaining between them.